These T cell receptor beta chains were read from a single sample in a study of blood T cell repertoires in COVID-19. The assay was immunoSEQ multiplex PCR, and TCRdb's table has in-frame clones only and misses some. There are some 130,000 clones in the sample; around 87% occur only once, and approximately 4% lies in the top ten. Sequencing used peripheral blood. These receptors originate from a woman in her sixties with acute or convalescent COVID-19. CDR3s include the opening cysteine and the closing phenylalanine or tryptophan. The order of the fields is clone size, D gene, V gene, J gene, CDR3 protein, CDR3 DNA. D genes are given only for firm matches. Clone size, where shown, is once, few, many, or a class for clones that have expanded.

once,TRBD2,TRBV9,TRBJ2-1,CASSRSAGGPDNEQFF,TGTGCCAGCAGCAGATCAGCGGGAGGGCCTGACAATGAGCAGTTCTTC
once,TRBD2,TRBV19,TRBJ2-3,CASRRESGTDTQYF,TGTGCCAGTAGGCGGGAGTCGGGCACAGATACGCAGTATTTT
NA,NA,TRBV18,TRBJ1-2,CASSPAGADGYTF,TGTGCCAGCTCACCGGCGGGGGCTGATGGCTACACCTTC
NA,NA,TRBV27,TRBJ1-2,CASSLYFIGDSNYGYTF,TGTGCCAGCAGTTTATATTTTATCGGGGACTCTAACTATGGCTACACCTTC
once,TRBD1,TRBV7-2,TRBJ1-1,CASSLGTALMNTEAFF,TGTGCCAGCAGCCTCGGGACAGCACTTATGAACACTGAAGCTTTCTTT
NA,NA,TRBV7-2,TRBJ2-1,CASSLGAANEQFF,TGTGCCAGCAGCTTAGGAGCCGCCAATGAGCAGTTCTTC
NA,TRBD2,TRBV3-1/TRBV3-2,TRBJ2-3,CASRDVTSGWGTQYF,TGTGCCAGCCGAGATGTAACTAGCGGGTGGGGTACGCAGTATTTT
NA,TRBD2,TRBV5-1,TRBJ2-2,CASSPGTSGRAYTGTGELFF,TGCGCCAGCAGCCCCGGGACTAGCGGGAGGGCTTACACGGGAACCGGGGAGCTGTTTTTT
NA,TRBD1,TRBV4-1,TRBJ1-3,CASRTEGTVSGNTIYF,TGCGCCAGCAGGACTGAAGGGACAGTCTCTGGAAACACCATATATTTT
NA,NA,TRBV11-2,TRBJ2-7,CASSLGGGSSEQYF,TGTGCCAGCAGCTTAGGGGGGGGCTCCTCCGAGCAGTACTTC
NA,NA,TRBV19,TRBJ2-5,CASSMTGSQETQYF,TGTGCCAGTAGTATGACAGGATCGCAAGAGACCCAGTACTTC
NA,TRBD1,TRBV11-2,TRBJ1-5,CASTVDRGINQPQHF,TGTGCCAGCACCGTAGACAGGGGCATCAATCAGCCCCAGCATTTT
NA,NA,TRBV9,TRBJ1-1,CASTPEGVIRNTEAFF,TGTGCCAGCACCCCGGAGGGTGTTATTAGGAACACTGAAGCTTTCTTT
NA,NA,TRBV2,TRBJ1-1,CASSVSRNTEAFF,TGTGCCAGCAGTGTTTCTAGGAACACTGAAGCTTTCTTT
NA,TRBD2,TRBV9,TRBJ2-1,CASSVGVAGGHNEQFF,TGTGCCAGCAGCGTAGGGGTAGCGGGAGGCCACAATGAGCAGTTCTTC
NA,TRBD2,TRBV30,TRBJ2-1,CAWSVLALAQGGTSGSSFRSEQFF,TGTGCCTGGAGTGTACTTGCTCTCGCCCAAGGTGGGACTAGCGGGAGCTCTTTCCGAAGTGAGCAGTTCTTC
NA,NA,TRBV3-1/TRBV3-2,TRBJ1-1,CASSHGTPNTEAFF,TGTGCCAGCAGCCACGGGACTCCGAACACTGAAGCTTTCTTT
once,TRBD2,TRBV4-2,TRBJ2-1,CASSHDSGIYNEQFF,TGTGCCAGCAGCCACGATAGCGGGATCTACAATGAGCAGTTCTTC
NA,NA,TRBV11-2,TRBJ2-1,CASSLEGRANNEQFF,TGTGCCAGCAGCTTAGAGGGCAGGGCCAACAATGAGCAGTTCTTC
NA,NA,TRBV7-9,TRBJ1-3,CASSEGGASSGNTIYF,TGTGCCAGCAGCGAGGGAGGGGCCAGTTCTGGAAACACCATATATTTT
NA,NA,TRBV20-1,TRBJ1-2,CSAWTGYGYTF,TGCAGTGCATGGACTGGCTATGGCTACACCTTC
once,NA,TRBV11-2,TRBJ2-1,CASSLGTRVKQFF,TGTGCCAGCAGCTTAGGAACTAGGGTAAAGCAGTTCTTC
few,NA,TRBV6-7,TRBJ2-1,CASSYPTAVPYNEQFF,TGTGCCAGCAGTTACCCTACAGCGGTGCCTTACAATGAGCAGTTCTTC
NA,NA,TRBV3-1/TRBV3-2,TRBJ1-5,CASSQGRQFNQPQHF,TGTGCCAGCAGCCAAGGGAGACAGTTCAATCAGCCCCAGCATTTT
NA,NA,TRBV5-4,TRBJ2-3,CASSSGSRLVASTDTQYF,TGTGCCAGCAGCTCCGGCTCCCGACTAGTAGCTAGCACAGATACGCAGTATTTT
NA,TRBD2,TRBV9,TRBJ2-1,CASSSGTSHEQFF,TGTGCCAGCAGCTCCGGGACTAGCCATGAGCAGTTCTTC
NA,TRBD1,TRBV19,TRBJ1-4,CASSSRGLREKLFF,TGTGCCAGTAGTAGCAGGGGGCTTAGAGAAAAACTGTTTTTT
NA,NA,TRBV2,TRBJ1-5,CASSDLGADSNQPQHF,TGTGCCAGCAGTGATTTGGGGGCGGATAGCAATCAGCCCCAGCATTTT
NA,TRBD2,TRBV5-1,TRBJ2-1,CASSGGTSSYNEQFF,TGCGCCAGCAGCGGGGGGACTAGCTCCTACAATGAGCAGTTCTTC
NA,TRBD2,TRBV20-1,TRBJ2-1,CSASPASGSSYNEQFF,TGCAGTGCTAGTCCGGCTAGCGGGAGCTCCTACAATGAGCAGTTCTTC
few,TRBD1,TRBV19,TRBJ1-1,CASNPHGGQGVFF,TGTGCCAGTAATCCCCACGGGGGACAGGGGGTTTTCTTT
NA,TRBD1,TRBV11-2,TRBJ1-1,CASTPRQGLTEAFF,TGTGCCAGCACCCCCAGACAGGGATTGACTGAAGCTTTCTTT
NA,TRBD1,TRBV4-2,TRBJ1-4,CASSQEGQTGEELFF,TGTGCCAGCAGCCAAGAAGGTCAAACAGGGGAGGAACTGTTTTTT
NA,NA,TRBV15,TRBJ1-6,CATSRDSRTLHF,TGTGCCACCAGCAGAGATTCGAGAACCCTCCACTTT
NA,TRBD1,TRBV7-7,TRBJ2-7,CASRTETGGVCPLRGHEQYF,TGTGCTAGCAGGACCGAAACAGGGGGCGTTTGTCCTCTTCGCGGGCACGAGCAGTACTTC
NA,NA,TRBV12-3/TRBV12-4,TRBJ1-2,CASSLLLASGYTF,TGTGCCAGCAGTTTATTGTTAGCAAGTGGCTACACCTTC
NA,TRBD2,TRBV27,TRBJ2-1,CASSVSGTSGRLFF,TGTGCCAGCAGTGTCTCCGGGACTAGCGGGAGGTTGTTCTTC
NA,NA,TRBV11-3,TRBJ2-1,CASSLAGYNEQFF,TGTGCCAGCAGCTTAGCCGGTTACAATGAGCAGTTCTTC
NA,NA,TRBV7-9,TRBJ2-1,CASSLELEQFF,TGTGCCAGCAGCTTAGAGCTGGAGCAGTTCTTC
NA,TRBD2,TRBV12-3/TRBV12-4,TRBJ2-1,CASSFWEGGKFF,TGTGCCAGCAGTTTCTGGGAGGGCGGTAAGTTCTTC
NA,NA,TRBV19,TRBJ1-1,CASSINSAGWAEAFF,TGTGCCAGTAGTATTAATAGTGCAGGGTGGGCTGAAGCTTTCTTT
NA,NA,TRBV25-1,TRBJ1-4,CASRRGNEKLFF,TGTGCCAGCAGAAGGGGCAATGAAAAACTGTTTTTT
NA,TRBD2,TRBV30,TRBJ2-1,CAWSPLAGGPGEQFF,TGTGCCTGGAGCCCCCTAGCGGGAGGGCCGGGTGAGCAGTTCTTC
NA,TRBD2,TRBV5-1,TRBJ2-3,CASSVPSGLAGSTDTQYF,TGCGCCAGCAGCGTTCCGTCAGGACTAGCGGGAAGCACAGATACGCAGTATTTT
NA,NA,TRBV10-3,TRBJ1-3,CAISDLTGTGNTIYF,TGTGCCATCAGTGACCTTACAGGGACTGGAAACACCATATATTTT
NA,NA,TRBV5-1,TRBJ2-3,CASGARPTDTQYF,TGCGCCAGTGGGGCCCGGCCTACAGATACGCAGTATTTT
NA,NA,TRBV29-1,TRBJ2-1,CSPSRKRSYNEQFF,TGCAGCCCCTCTAGGAAGCGGTCCTACAATGAGCAGTTCTTC
NA,TRBD1,TRBV5-1,TRBJ1-1,CASSSGQGVTEAFF,TGCGCCAGCAGCTCCGGACAGGGAGTCACTGAAGCTTTCTTT
NA,NA,TRBV7-9,TRBJ2-3,CASSLALQFTDTQYF,TGTGCCAGCAGCTTAGCGCTACAGTTCACAGATACGCAGTATTTT
NA,TRBD1,TRBV19,TRBJ1-2,CASSPEGTVNYGYTF,TGTGCCAGTAGCCCCGAGGGGACAGTAAACTATGGCTACACCTTC
NA,NA,TRBV5-1,TRBJ2-1,CASSSAVGPSEQFF,TGCGCCAGCAGCTCCGCGGTAGGCCCCAGTGAGCAGTTCTTC
NA,NA,TRBV19,TRBJ1-6,CASSIRAGPRSPLHF,TGTGCCAGTAGTATTCGGGCGGGTCCCCGATCACCCCTCCACTTT
once,NA,TRBV5-1,TRBJ1-4,CASSLSQGGNEKLFF,TGCGCCAGCAGCTTGAGTCAGGGCGGCAATGAAAAACTGTTTTTT
NA,TRBD1,TRBV27,TRBJ1-1,CASSLWTGSARKGANEAFF,TGTGCCAGCAGTTTGTGGACAGGGTCGGCAAGAAAAGGAGCGAATGAAGCTTTCTTT
NA,TRBD1,TRBV18,TRBJ1-5,CASSPATGGYQPQHF,TGTGCCAGCTCCCCAGCGACAGGGGGCTATCAGCCCCAGCATTTT
few,NA,TRBV6-1,TRBJ1-2,CASSEFGSYGYTF,TGTGCCAGCAGTGAATTTGGGAGCTATGGCTACACCTTC
NA,NA,TRBV6-5,TRBJ1-1,CASSSSGTEAFF,TGTGCCAGCAGTTCGAGTGGCACTGAAGCTTTCTTT
NA,TRBD2,TRBV10-3,TRBJ2-7,CAISGIAGVGEQYF,TGTGCCATCAGTGGGATAGCGGGAGTGGGGGAGCAGTACTTC
NA,NA,TRBV19,TRBJ2-7,CASSQNSYEQYF,TGTGCCAGTAGTCAGAACTCCTACGAGCAGTACTTC